Below are 4 T cell receptor beta chains sequenced from a single sample in a study of neoadjuvant nivolumab and ipilimumab in lung cancer. Clones were read by immunoSEQ multiplex PCR, and TCRdb kept only the in-frame ones, dropping some. The repertoire includes some 26,000 clones, around four fifths of them detected once, and 7.5% to 9% sits in the top ten. The specimen comprised tumor tissue, sampled after neoadjuvant nivolumab, alone or with ipilimumab, at or shortly before surgery. These receptors all come from an adult with non-small cell lung cancer.

The CDR3 nucleotides are TGTGCCAGCAGTTGGACAGGGTATGGGAATCAGCCCCAGCATTTT. The encoded protein is CASSWTGYGNQPQHF. V gene TRBV6-6 combines with J gene TRBJ1-5; 8 bases agree with TRBD1. The CDR3 spans 15 residues. V trimming: 4 bases; J trimming: 4 bases; junction bases outside the gene matches: 6. The V gene's germline CDR1 is MNHNY and CDR2 SVGAGI (reference sequence).

The chain recombines TRBV6-1 with TRBJ2-7; 7 bases align to TRBD1. Per the germline V gene, CDR1 is MNHNS and CDR2 is SASEGT. With V trimmed by 7 bases and J by 3 bases, 12 bases remained unmatched. This CDR3 contains 15 residues. CDR3 sequence: CASTPRLGGRYEQYF. The DNA for the CDR3 is TGTGCCAGCACCCCGAGGTTAGGGGGCCGCTACGAGCAGTACTTC.

This clone came up once. The chain employs TRBV5-1 and TRBJ2-7, with 7 bases matching TRBD2. V was pared by 4 bases and J by 5 bases, with 9 bases of the junction left unmatched. CDR1 and CDR2 from the germline V gene are SGHRS and YFSETQ. The CDR3 totals 14 residues. This CDR3 is CASSGDGRRDEQYF. The CDR3 bases are TGCGCCAGCAGCGGTGACGGGAGGAGGGACGAGCAGTACTTC.

This clone was seen just once. The V and J genes are TRBV11-2 and TRBJ2-7; D is uncertain. Trimming took 3 bases from V and 1 from J, leaving 10 bases between them. The CDR3 extends over 14 amino acids. Germline values: CDR1 SGHAT, CDR2 FQNNGV. CDR3 DNA sequence: TGTGCCAGCAGCTTCCACAGTGAGTCCTACGAGCAGTACTTC. Its translation: CASSFHSESYEQYF. The complete variable domain, with remaining parts taken from reference TRBV11-2 and TRBJ2-7, reads EAGVAQSPRYKIIEKRQSVAFWCNPISGHATLYWYQQILGQGPKLLIQFQNNGVVDDSQLPKDRFSAERLKGVDSTLKIQPAKLEDSAVYLCASSFHSESYEQYFGPGTRLTVT.